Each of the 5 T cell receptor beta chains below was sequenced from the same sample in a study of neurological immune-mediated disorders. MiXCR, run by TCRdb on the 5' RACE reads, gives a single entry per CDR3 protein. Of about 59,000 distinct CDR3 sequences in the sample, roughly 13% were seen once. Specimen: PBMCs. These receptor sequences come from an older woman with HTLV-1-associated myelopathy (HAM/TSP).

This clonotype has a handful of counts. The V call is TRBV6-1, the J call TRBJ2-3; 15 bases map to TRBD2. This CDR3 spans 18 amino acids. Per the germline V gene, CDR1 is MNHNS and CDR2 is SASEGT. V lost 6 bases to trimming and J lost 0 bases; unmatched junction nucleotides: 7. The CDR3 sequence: CASSVGLAGGGSTDTQYF. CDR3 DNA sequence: TGTGCCAGCAGCGTGGGACTAGCGGGAGGCGGGAGCACAGATACGCAGTATTTT.

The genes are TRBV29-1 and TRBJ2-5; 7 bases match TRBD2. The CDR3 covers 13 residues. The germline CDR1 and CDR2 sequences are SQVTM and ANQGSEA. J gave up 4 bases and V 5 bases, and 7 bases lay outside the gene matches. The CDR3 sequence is CSVSSSSGETQYF. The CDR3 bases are TGCAGCGTTTCATCATCTAGCGGAGAGACCCAGTACTTC.

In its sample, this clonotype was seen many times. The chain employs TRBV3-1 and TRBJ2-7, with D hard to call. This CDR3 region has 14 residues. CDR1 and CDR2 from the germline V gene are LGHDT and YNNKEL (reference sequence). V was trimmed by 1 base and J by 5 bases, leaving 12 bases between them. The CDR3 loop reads CASSQAVGINEQYF. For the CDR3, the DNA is TGTGCCAGCAGCCAAGCGGTAGGGATCAACGAGCAGTACTTC.

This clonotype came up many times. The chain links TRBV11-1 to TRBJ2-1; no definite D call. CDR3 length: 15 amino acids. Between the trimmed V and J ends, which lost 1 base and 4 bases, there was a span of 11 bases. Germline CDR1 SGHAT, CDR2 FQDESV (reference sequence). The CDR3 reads CASSLVWAAYNEQFF. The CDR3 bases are TGTGCCAGCAGCTTAGTCTGGGCAGCTTACAATGAGCAGTTCTTC.

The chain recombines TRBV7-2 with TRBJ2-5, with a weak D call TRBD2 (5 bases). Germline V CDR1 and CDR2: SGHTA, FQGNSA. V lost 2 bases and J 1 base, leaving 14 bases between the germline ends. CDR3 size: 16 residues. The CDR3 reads CASSLRSGGTQETQYF. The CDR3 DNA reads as TGTGCCAGCAGCTTAAGAAGCGGAGGAACCCAAGAGACCCAGTACTTC.